Each of the 21 T cell receptor beta chains below was sequenced from the same sample in a study of blood T cell repertoires in COVID-19. The assay was immunoSEQ multiplex PCR, and TCRdb's table has in-frame clones only and misses some. The sample shows a few hundred thousand clones, about 91% of them seen only once. The material sequenced was PBMCs or T cells enriched from blood (not recorded which). These receptors were taken from a woman between 40 and 55 years old with acute COVID-19.

The chain employs TRBV6-4 and TRBJ2-2; possible D gene TRBD2, 6 bases. Looked up from germline, CDR1 is MRHNA and CDR2 is SNTAGT. Trimming stripped 4 bases from V and 0 bases from J, with 12 bases between. This CDR3 comprises 16 residues. This CDR3 is CASSANGGTNTGELFF. In DNA form, the CDR3 reads TGTGCCAGCAGTGCTAACGGAGGGACGAACACCGGGGAGCTGTTTTTT.

On this clone: The sample has other DNA sequences that encode this CDR3 too. V is TRBV24-1 and J is TRBJ2-4, with D maybe TRBD1 (5 bases). The V gene's germline CDR1 is KGHDR and CDR2 SFDVKD. V was pared by 5 bases and J by 1 base, with 5 bases between. CDR3 length equals 13 residues. CDR3 amino acids: CATSAGAKNIQYF. CDR3 sequence (DNA): TGTGCCACCAGTGCAGGGGCCAAAAACATTCAGTACTTC.

Remarks on this clone: A single base separates this from a much larger clone, so it may be a read error. This sample also contains other DNA sequences that code for the same CDR3. The chain couples TRBV28 to TRBJ1-2; 10 bases align to TRBD1. With V trimmed by 2 bases and J by 5 bases, 2 bases remained unmatched. CDR1 is MDHEN and CDR2 is SYDVKM in the germline V gene. CDR3 size: 14 residues. The CDR3 DNA reads as TGTGCCAGCAGTTTAGGGGACAGGGGTTATGGCTACACCTTC. Translating it yields CASSLGDRGYGYTF.

The V gene is TRBV11-3, the J gene TRBJ1-3; the match to TRBD1 covers 8 bases. Germline CDR1 and CDR2: SGHNT and YENEEA. The J segment lost 4 bases and the V segment lost 5 bases, leaving 4 bases of the junction unmatched. This CDR3 region has 14 residues. CDR3 coding DNA: TGTGCCAGCAGCAACCGGGACAGGGGAAACACCATATATTTT. This translates into CASSNRDRGNTIYF.

The chain carries TRBV10-1 and TRBJ2-7; possibly TRBD2 for D (6 bases). Germline-derived CDR1 and CDR2 are WNHNN and SYGVQD (reference sequence). The CDR3 sequence is 14 residues long. V lost 6 bases and J 4 bases, leaving 16 bases between the germline ends. The chain's CDR3 is CASSRDSAAYEQYF. As DNA, the CDR3 is TGCGCCAGCAGCCGGGACTCCGCCGCGTACGAGCAGTACTTC.

This chain links TRBV2 with TRBJ1-3, with D possibly TRBD1 on 5 matching bases. The V gene's germline CDR1 is SNHLY and CDR2 FYNNEI. The CDR3 totals 14 residues. The V and J ends lost 5 bases and 2 bases respectively, with 10 bases between them. CDR3 amino acids: CASSSGRAGNTIYF. DNA for the CDR3: TGTGCCAGCAGTTCAGGGCGCGCTGGAAACACCATATATTTT.

V is TRBV12-3 or TRBV12-4 and J is TRBJ2-5; D unresolved. Deletions cut 6 bases from V and 4 bases from J, with 9 bases between. CDR3 size: 12 residues. CDR3 amino acids: CASSPFSETQYF. The CDR3 bases are TGTGCCAGCAGCCCCTTTTCAGAGACCCAGTACTTC.

This chain connects TRBV20-1 to TRBJ2-5; D gene uncertain. The V gene lost 6 bases and the J gene lost 1 base, with 15 bases spanning the gap. The CDR3 has 14 amino acids. Germline values: CDR1 DFQATT, CDR2 SNEGSKA (reference sequence). The CDR3 sequence is CSASQTPIQETQYF. In DNA, the CDR3 is TGCAGTGCCAGTCAGACTCCTATCCAAGAGACCCAGTACTTC.

The V gene is TRBV19, the J gene TRBJ1-3, with 8 bases that match TRBD1. The CDR3 spans 16 residues. With 4 bases clipped from V and 1 base from J, the junction kept 6 bases outside the gene matches. Germline V gene sequence: CDR1 LNHDA, CDR2 SQIVND (reference sequence). Here the CDR3 reads CASSTPRTGSGNTIYF. CDR3 DNA sequence: TGTGCCAGTAGTACCCCCCGGACAGGGTCTGGAAACACCATATATTTT.

The chain joins TRBV6-6 to TRBJ2-6; possibly TRBD1 for D (6 bases). V shed 7 bases and J shed 0 bases, with 10 bases lying between them. The CDR3 contains 15 residues. The germline gives CDR1 MNHNY, CDR2 SVGAGI (reference sequence). The CDR3 region has the DNA TGTGCCAGCAAATCACAGGGCTCTGGGGCCAACGTCCTGACTTTC. This sequence encodes CASKSQGSGANVLTF.

V and J are TRBV30 and TRBJ2-7; TRBD2 matches at 12 bases. Germline assignment: CDR1 GTSNPN and CDR2 SVGIG (reference sequence). V trimming: 1 base; J trimming: 1 base; junction bases outside the gene matches: 5. CDR3 size: 16 residues. Here the CDR3 reads CAWSDKTSGGSYEQYV. The CDR3 DNA follows: TGTGCCTGGAGTGACAAGACTAGCGGGGGATCCTACGAGCAGTACGTC.

The chain couples TRBV2 to TRBJ1-5, with 7 bases aligning to TRBD1. The junction had 7 bases not matched to a gene; V was cut back by 6 bases and J by 2 bases. CDR1 and CDR2 from the germline V gene are SNHLY and FYNNEI. The CDR3 length is 15 residues. In DNA, the CDR3 is TGTGCCAGCAGCGTACAGGGGCGAGGCAATCAGCCCCAGCATTTT. This encodes CASSVQGRGNQPQHF.

The rearrangement links TRBV19 to TRBJ2-3; TRBD1 matches at 7 bases. V dropped 4 bases and J dropped 2; count of bases not matched to a gene: 6. CDR1 is LNHDA, CDR2 SQIVND, per germline (reference sequence). The CDR3 consists of 15 residues. CDR3 coding DNA: TGTGCCAGTAGTACGCACAGGGGTATCACAGATACGCAGTATTTT. Protein sequence: CASSTHRGITDTQYF.

The chain has TRBV5-1 and TRBJ1-1; 7 positions match TRBD1. CDR3 length: 16 residues. CDR1 and CDR2 from the germline V gene are SGHRS and YFSETQ. V shed 6 bases and J 4 bases; nucleotides not matched to a gene: 15. The CDR3 nucleotides are TGCGCCAGCACCTCACAAACAGGGGATTGGCGCACTGAAGCTTTCTTT. Its translation is CASTSQTGDWRTEAFF.

This chain links TRBV28 with TRBJ2-7; 9 bases map to TRBD1. The CDR3 consists of 15 residues. CDR1 MDHEN and CDR2 SYDVKM come from the germline V gene. Trimming removed 0 bases from V and 2 bases from J; junction bases left unmatched: 2. CDR3 DNA: TGTGCCAGCAGTTTATGGACAGGGGGACCCTACGAGCAGTACTTC. It translates to CASSLWTGGPYEQYF.

This chain uses TRBV7-2 with TRBJ2-1, with 12 positions matching TRBD2. V was pared by 0 bases and J by 5 bases, with 5 bases of the junction left unmatched. Germline V lookup: CDR1 SGHTA, CDR2 FQGNSA. The CDR3 totals 17 residues. DNA for the CDR3: TGTGCCAGCAGCTTAGCCTATCTAGCGGGAGGGGACAATGAGCAGTTCTTC. Protein sequence: CASSLAYLAGGDNEQFF. Drawing the rest from reference TRBV7-2 and TRBJ2-1, the complete variable domain is GAGVSQSPSNKVTEKGKDVELRCDPISGHTALYWYRQSLGQGLEFLIYFQGNSAPDKSGLPSDRFSAERTGGSVSTLTIQRTQQEDSAVYLCASSLAYLAGGDNEQFFGPGTRLTVL.

This clone was recorded only once. The chain combines TRBV10-3 with TRBJ2-3; 7 nucleotides line up with TRBD2. Germline V gene lookup returns CDR1 ENHRY and CDR2 SYGVKD. CDR3 length equals 14 residues. J was trimmed by 3 bases and V by 4 bases; bases with no gene match: 4. The chain's CDR3 is CAISAREVTDTQYF. CDR3 sequence (DNA): TGTGCCATCAGTGCTCGGGAGGTAACAGATACGCAGTATTTT.

The chain couples TRBV2 to TRBJ2-2; 8 positions agree with TRBD1. The CDR3 contains 15 residues. Germline V lookup: CDR1 SNHLY, CDR2 FYNNEI. The V and J ends lost 6 bases and 1 base, in that order; junction bases with no gene match: 4. CDR3 amino acids: CASRVGQGNTGELFF. CDR3 nucleotide sequence: TGTGCCAGCAGGGTAGGACAGGGGAACACCGGGGAGCTGTTTTTT.

The rearrangement uses TRBV28 and TRBJ1-5; D is possibly TRBD1 (5 bases). V was pared by 3 bases and J by 3 bases, with 9 bases between. The CDR3 is made up of 14 amino acids. The germline CDR1 and CDR2 sequences are MDHEN and SYDVKM. As DNA, the CDR3 is TGTGCCAGCAGTTTCTCTGGGGCCAATCAGCCCCAGCATTTT. Encoded protein: CASSFSGANQPQHF.

This sequence joins TRBV7-8 and TRBJ1-1; unclear D gene. The ends were cut back, 0 bases at V and 6 bases at J, with 8 bases in the middle. This CDR3 is 13 amino acids long. The V gene's germline CDR1 is SGHVS and CDR2 FQNEAQ. The DNA of the CDR3 is TGTGCCAGCAGCTTAGCTCGACGGGCTGAAGCTTTCTTT. It translates to CASSLARRAEAFF.

This rearrangement joins TRBV7-9 to TRBJ1-1; possibly TRBD1 for D (6 bases). Germline lookup yields CDR1 SEHNR and CDR2 FQNEAQ (reference sequence). This CDR3 spans 14 amino acids. The V end was cut by 0 bases, the J end by 2 bases, with 7 bases between. The CDR3 DNA reads TGTGCCAGCAGCTTAGCGACAGGCAACACTGAAGCTTTCTTT. Translating it yields CASSLATGNTEAFF.